These T cell receptor beta chains were read from a single sample in a study of monozygotic twins with inflammatory bowel disease. Following a re-call of the 5' RACE reads, TCRdb has one entry per CDR3 protein and lacks DNA. Its table lists tens of thousands of distinct CDR3 sequences. Input material: blood. All receptors derive from a human donor with ulcerative colitis or Crohn's disease, or a healthy co-twin of an affected twin (not recorded which). Both conserved end residues are part of each CDR3. The order of the fields is V gene, J gene, clone size, CDR3 protein. A row's size may be missing; if present it is once, few, many or a size class.

TRBV12-3/TRBV12-4	TRBJ1-4	.	CASRGPGATNEKLLF
TRBV2	TRBJ2-2	.	CASSGEGRWSTGELFF
TRBV29-1	TRBJ1-1	.	CSVHAWTGNTEAFF
TRBV11-2	TRBJ2-1	.	CASSLSGTYNEQFF
TRBV7-9	TRBJ2-7	.	CASSGSGLALQYF
TRBV20-1	TRBJ2-5	.	CSASHWETQYF
TRBV18	TRBJ2-7	.	CASSPKRGSEQYF
TRBV5-1	TRBJ2-3	.	CASSLGTSGTSTDTQYF
TRBV7-2	TRBJ1-2	medium-sized	CASSPPGGSYGYTF
TRBV29-1	TRBJ2-2	.	CSVRRDTGELFF
TRBV20-1	TRBJ2-5	.	CSATGTSGGADETQYF
TRBV20-1	TRBJ1-6	.	CSAHGAGGYNSPLHF
TRBV4-1	TRBJ2-1	.	CASSQVGDSNEQFF
TRBV7-2	TRBJ2-7	.	CASSLVGLDPASEQYF
TRBV9	TRBJ2-1	.	CASSVLEGGGNEQFF
TRBV7-8	TRBJ2-7	.	CASSLEDRALYEQYF
TRBV5-1	TRBJ1-6	.	CASSFGTVEPLHF
TRBV12-3/TRBV12-4	TRBJ1-2	.	CASSLTVVEGRNHYGYTF
TRBV7-3	TRBJ2-5	.	CASSLDGRGSQYF
TRBV7-9	TRBJ2-2	.	CASSSGQGNSGELFF
TRBV29-1	TRBJ2-7	.	CSIRQSNPLSEQYF
TRBV7-9	TRBJ2-5	.	CASSLVAPTSGETQYF
TRBV9	TRBJ2-1	.	CASSVTVISYNEQFF
TRBV5-1	TRBJ2-7	.	CASSGSGATYEQYF
TRBV7-9	TRBJ2-3	.	CASSPGTLDTHYF
TRBV27	TRBJ2-1	.	CASSSSDRVRGNEQFF
TRBV6-2/TRBV6-3	TRBJ2-7	.	CASNLAGGTYEQYF
TRBV3-1	TRBJ2-2	.	CASSQARTGGTGELFF
TRBV20-1	TRBJ2-1	.	CSARDLREEQFF
TRBV7-8	TRBJ2-1	.	CASSTAYSLHNEQFF
TRBV9	TRBJ2-7	.	CASSVGGSSSYEQYF
TRBV7-2	TRBJ2-5	.	CASSPRDRAGLETQYF
TRBV5-1	TRBJ2-5	.	CASSLSTGANQETQYF
TRBV28	TRBJ2-7	.	CASTAGQYEQYF
TRBV7-6	TRBJ1-5	.	CASSLGGLGNQPQHF
TRBV5-5	TRBJ2-5	.	CASSLNPGGVETQYF
TRBV2	TRBJ1-5	.	CASKPDSNQPQHF
TRBV7-8	TRBJ2-5	.	CASSPRTSGREYQETQYF
TRBV28	TRBJ2-3	.	CASSSSGKSTDTQYF
TRBV24-1	TRBJ2-1	.	CATSDLAGTSGRALFF
TRBV7-2	TRBJ1-3	.	CASSLAPGQGVGGNTIYF
TRBV16	TRBJ1-1	.	CASTGGWGEAFF
TRBV7-2	TRBJ1-1	.	CASSLAGEAFF
TRBV4-1	TRBJ2-2	.	CASRDPRTRGTGELFF
TRBV5-1	TRBJ2-5	.	CASSLDRQARQYF
TRBV18	TRBJ2-7	.	CASSLQAYEQYF
TRBV7-2	TRBJ1-1	.	CASSLERRGVAFF
TRBV19	TRBJ2-3	.	CASSRLAEASTDTQYF
TRBV10-3	TRBJ1-5	.	CASGQGESQPQHF
TRBV5-1	TRBJ2-7	.	CASSLEGADYEQYF
TRBV4-3	TRBJ2-6	.	CASRPGTAPGANVLTF
TRBV24-1	TRBJ2-3	.	CATSDLHGGAYTDTQYF